This TCR beta chain was observed in a study of cytomegalovirus exposure and HLA in healthy donors. The PCR was carried out with 60 Vbeta primers and 13 Jbeta primers. The assay was immunoSEQ multiplex PCR, and TCRdb's table has in-frame clones only and misses some. The sample comprises about 130,000 clones, around 72% of which are singletons, and less than 3.5% rests with the top ten. Germline V gene sequence: CDR1 MNHEY, CDR2 SMNVEV (reference sequence). The CDR3 runs to 16 residues. The J segment lost 6 bases and the V segment lost 0 bases, leaving 6 bases of the junction unmatched. The sequence was collected from a human donor in good health. Material: PBMCs. This chain connects TRBV27 to TRBJ2-3; 10 positions agree with TRBD2. The CDR3 nucleotides are TGTGCCAGCAGTTTATCATTAGCGGGGGGTTCGGATACGCAGTATTTT. Encoded protein: CASSLSLAGGSDTQYF.